Listed below are T cell receptor beta chains from one sample, sequenced in a study of blood T cell repertoires in COVID-19. This table comes from immunoSEQ multiplex PCR, and its TCRdb copy is limited to in-frame clones, with some not included. The data contain about 190,000 clones, 82% of them seen just once; the ten biggest clones take up roughly 5%. Sequencing input: PBMCs or T cells enriched from blood (not recorded which). These receptors were obtained from a woman aged 60 to 75 with acute COVID-19. Each CDR3 is given without its conserved first and last residue.

>TRBV14|TRBJ1-4
ASSQGTSEKLF
>TRBV25-1|TRBJ1-3
ASSPQGQGRGNTIY
>TRBV19|TRBJ1-1
ASSPRQLNTEAF
>TRBV5-8|TRBJ2-1
ASSGGRGSGLDEQF
>TRBV20-1|TRBJ1-1
SATLNRG
>TRBV5-4|TRBJ2-1
ASSSGLAGDNEQF
>TRBV5-6|TRBJ2-5
ASSLGQGILETQY
>TRBV10-1|TRBJ2-7
ASSESYRYGEQY
>TRBV2|TRBJ2-1
ASLDDRGFRGEQF
>TRBV2|TRBJ2-1
ASRELAERYNEQF
>TRBV7-2|TRBJ2-5
ASSDRLATETQY
>TRBV19|TRBJ2-5
ASSPGQKQETQY
>TRBV4-2|TRBJ2-7
ASSQETGDSYYEQY
>TRBV19|TRBJ2-1
ASSGQGYNEQF
>TRBV11-3|TRBJ1-1
ASSLESGANTEAF
>TRBV18|TRBJ1-2
ASSPPGTGRAYGYT
>TRBV5-1|TRBJ1-3
ASSAAGDSGNTIY
>TRBV6-5|TRBJ2-7
ASSKTGGTAGEQY
>TRBV7-2|TRBJ2-1
ASSFGNEGEQF
>TRBV7-2|TRBJ2-2
ASSLAREAGELF
>TRBV12-3/TRBV12-4|TRBJ1-2
ASSGGSPGT
>TRBV10-1|TRBJ2-2
ASSDTIFQNTGELF
>TRBV7-8|TRBJ2-2
ASSWTSGSAGELF
>TRBV4-2|TRBJ2-5
ASSQEGGILGGGETQY
>TRBV28|TRBJ1-2
ASRPSGAPSGYT
>TRBV7-5|TRBJ1-5
ARSQPDRDNQPQH
>TRBV6-5|TRBJ1-6
ASRDKTNSPLH
>TRBV6-5|TRBJ2-5
ASHRDSRETQY
>TRBV15|TRBJ1-2
ATSQRQGYGYT
>TRBV19|TRBJ1-1
ASSIVDRWGVMNTEAF
>TRBV13|TRBJ1-2
ASSLSDGYT
>TRBV9|TRBJ1-2
ASSVPGVDGYT
>TRBV7-9|TRBJ1-5
ASSAWTGQRGNQPQH
>TRBV12-3/TRBV12-4|TRBJ1-2
ASARGNYGYT
>TRBV7-9|TRBJ2-1
ASSLALAGGLNEQF
>TRBV9|TRBJ1-2
ASSVFEGAGYT
>TRBV6-2/TRBV6-3|TRBJ1-2
ASSPHRTGDGYT
>TRBV7-8|TRBJ1-1
ASSLRDFNTEAF
>TRBV7-9|TRBJ1-4
ASRPNRGGEKLF
>TRBV20-1|TRBJ1-3
SASDPNRLNTIY
>TRBV3-1/TRBV3-2|TRBJ1-5
ASSQGQGGQPQH
>TRBV21-1|TRBJ2-1
ASSKTTGARDAYNEQF
>TRBV10-1|TRBJ2-2
ASSEERGNTGELF